These 10 T cell receptor beta chains came from one sample sequenced in a study of blood T cell repertoires in COVID-19. The protocol was immunoSEQ multiplex PCR, while the TCRdb copy is restricted to in-frame clones and leaves out a portion. This sample has under 300,000 clones; approximately 85% occur once, and the top ten carry 10% to 15%. The sample taken for sequencing was peripheral blood. The source of these receptors is a human donor in a cohort sampled during active COVID-19.

The V call is TRBV9, the J call TRBJ2-3; TRBD1 aligns across 9 bases. The V and J ends lost 3 bases and 2 bases, in that order; junction bases with no gene match: 4. The CDR3 covers 15 residues. Germline CDR1 is SGDLS and CDR2 is YYNGEE. Here the CDR3 DNA reads TGTGCCAGCAGCGCAACAGGGGGCGTCACAGATACGCAGTATTTT. This sequence encodes CASSATGGVTDTQYF.

This chain connects TRBV30 to TRBJ2-2, with 7 nucleotides matching TRBD2. After removal of 3 bases from V and 4 bases from J, the junction contained 11 bases not matched to a gene. The CDR3 length is 16 residues. The germline CDR1 and CDR2 sequences are GTSNPN and SVGIG (reference sequence). CDR3 sequence: CAWSWGGRGGTGELFF. Here the CDR3 DNA reads TGTGCCTGGAGCTGGGGGGGGAGAGGTGGCACCGGGGAGCTGTTTTTT.

The V call is TRBV5-1, the J call TRBJ2-5; a weak D match, TRBD1 (5 bases). Trimming took 3 bases from V and 2 from J, leaving 11 bases between them. The CDR3 totals 14 residues. Per germline, CDR1 SGHRS and CDR2 YFSETQ. This CDR3 reads CASSWGTTQETQYF. The CDR3 region has the DNA TGCGCCAGCAGCTGGGGCACCACACAAGAGACCCAGTACTTC.

The rearrangement joins TRBV27 to TRBJ2-2; the D is unclear. The CDR3 runs 17 residues. V was clipped by 0 bases and J by 1 base, with 12 bases between them. Germline loops: CDR1 MNHEY, CDR2 SMNVEV (reference sequence). Here the CDR3 DNA reads TGTGCCAGCAGTTTATCGAAAAGGAGTGGGAACACCGGGGAGCTGTTTTTT. Amino acids: CASSLSKRSGNTGELFF.

The chain recombines TRBV7-2 with TRBJ2-2; 9 bases agree with TRBD2. Unmatched junction bases numbered 6, after V lost 6 bases and J lost 4 bases. The CDR3 has 15 residues. Per germline, CDR1 SGHTA and CDR2 FQGNSA. The CDR3 is CASRGSGRRTGELFF. For the CDR3, the DNA is TGTGCCAGCAGGGGGAGCGGGAGGCGCACCGGGGAGCTGTTTTTT.

The gene calls are TRBV30 and TRBJ1-5; 9 bases are a match to TRBD1. The junction had 10 bases not matched to a gene; V was cut back by 3 bases and J by 7 bases. Germline CDR1 and CDR2: GTSNPN and SVGIG (reference sequence). CDR3 length: 15 amino acids. The CDR3 bases are TGTGCCTGGAGGAGGCCGGGGACAGGGTTACAGCCCCAGCATTTT. Translation gives CAWRRPGTGLQPQHF.

The chain recombines TRBV15 with TRBJ2-7; 8 nucleotides line up with TRBD2. The V gene end was trimmed by 1 base and the J gene end by 4 bases; junction bases not matched to a gene: 3. Germline lookup yields CDR1 LNHNV and CDR2 YYDKDF (reference sequence). The CDR3 spans 14 residues. For the CDR3, the DNA is TGTGCCACCAGCAGAGCGGGAGGGCCGTACGAGCAGTACTTC. Protein: CATSRAGGPYEQYF.

The rearrangement uses TRBV25-1 and TRBJ2-3; possible D gene TRBD2, 5 bases. This CDR3 is built from 16 residues. The germline V and J ends were trimmed by 1 base and 2 bases, with 13 bases remaining between them. Germline values: CDR1 MGHDK, CDR2 SYGVNS. The CDR3 sequence is CASSEFGMGNTDTQYF. CDR3 DNA: TGTGCCAGCAGTGAATTCGGGATGGGGAACACAGATACGCAGTATTTT.

The J gene is TRBJ2-5, the V gene TRBV10-2; 7 nucleotides align to TRBD2. The CDR3 covers 17 residues. Unmatched junction bases numbered 12, after V lost 4 bases and J lost 1 base. Germline V gene lookup returns CDR1 WSHSY and CDR2 SAAADI. CDR3 region: CASSANSRLALQETQYF. In DNA form, the CDR3 reads TGCGCCAGCAGTGCCAACTCAAGACTAGCCCTCCAAGAGACCCAGTACTTC.

The gene calls are TRBV6-1 and TRBJ2-2, with TRBD2 as a possible D gene (5 bases). Trimming took 3 bases from V and 7 from J, leaving 9 bases between them. Germline-derived CDR1 and CDR2 are MNHNS and SASEGT. There are 13 residues in the CDR3. The CDR3 here is CASSDLTSGELFF. The CDR3, as DNA: TGTGCCAGCAGTGACCTTACTAGCGGGGAGCTGTTTTTT.